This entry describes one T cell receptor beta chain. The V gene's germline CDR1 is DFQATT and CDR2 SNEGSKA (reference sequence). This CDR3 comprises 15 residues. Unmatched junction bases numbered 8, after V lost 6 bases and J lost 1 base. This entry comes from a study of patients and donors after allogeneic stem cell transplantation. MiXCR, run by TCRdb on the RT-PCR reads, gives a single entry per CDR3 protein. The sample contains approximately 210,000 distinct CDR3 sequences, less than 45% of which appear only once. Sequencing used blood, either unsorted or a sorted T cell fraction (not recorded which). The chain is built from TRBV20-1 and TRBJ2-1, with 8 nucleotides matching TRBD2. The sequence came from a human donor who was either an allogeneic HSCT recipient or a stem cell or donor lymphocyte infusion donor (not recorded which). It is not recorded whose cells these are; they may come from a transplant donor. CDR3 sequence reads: CSAKAGDGSYNEQFF. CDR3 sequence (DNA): TGCAGTGCGAAAGCGGGAGACGGGTCCTACAATGAGCAGTTCTTC.